The text below deals with one TCR beta chain. The record originates from a study of cytomegalovirus exposure and HLA in healthy donors. Amplification used 60 Vbeta primers and 13 Jbeta primers. This table comes from immunoSEQ multiplex PCR, and its TCRdb copy is limited to in-frame clones, with some not included. The table for this sample gives about 58,000 clones. V lost 11 bases to trimming and J lost 4 bases, with 14 bases between them. The CDR3 is 12 residues long. Germline V CDR1 and CDR2: MGHDK, SYGVNS. This chain links TRBV25-1 with TRBJ2-5; D might be TRBD2 (5 bases). The specimen was PBMCs. The source of this sequence is a woman younger than 35 in good health and CMV-seronegative. The CDR3 protein is CAAQRAGETQYF. Here the CDR3 DNA reads TGTGCCGCGCAACGGGCGGGAGAGACCCAGTACTTC.